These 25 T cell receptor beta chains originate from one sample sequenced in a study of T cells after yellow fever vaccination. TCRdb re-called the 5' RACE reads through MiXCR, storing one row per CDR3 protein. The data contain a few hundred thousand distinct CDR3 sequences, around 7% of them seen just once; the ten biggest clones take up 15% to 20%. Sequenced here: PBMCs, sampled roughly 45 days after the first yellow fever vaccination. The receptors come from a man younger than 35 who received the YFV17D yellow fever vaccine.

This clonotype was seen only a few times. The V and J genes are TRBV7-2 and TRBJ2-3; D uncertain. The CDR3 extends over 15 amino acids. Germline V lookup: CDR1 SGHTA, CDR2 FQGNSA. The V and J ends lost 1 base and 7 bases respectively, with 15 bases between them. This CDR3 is CASSLVILSPNTQYF. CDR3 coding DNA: TGTGCCAGCAGCTTAGTTATCCTTTCCCCGAATACGCAGTATTTT.

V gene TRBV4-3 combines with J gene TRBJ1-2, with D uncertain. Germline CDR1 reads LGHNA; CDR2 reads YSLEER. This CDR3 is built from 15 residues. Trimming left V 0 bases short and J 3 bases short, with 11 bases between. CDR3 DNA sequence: TGCGCCAGCAGCCAAGAGCGGGTTGGGGACTATGGCTACACCTTC. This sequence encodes CASSQERVGDYGYTF.

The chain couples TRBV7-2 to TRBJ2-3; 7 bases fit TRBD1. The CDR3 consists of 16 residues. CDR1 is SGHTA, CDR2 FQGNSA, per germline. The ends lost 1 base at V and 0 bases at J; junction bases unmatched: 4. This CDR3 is CASSLGTGYSTDTQYF. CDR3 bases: TGTGCCAGCAGCTTAGGGACAGGCTATAGCACAGATACGCAGTATTTT. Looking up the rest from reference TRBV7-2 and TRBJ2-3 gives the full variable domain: GAGVSQSPSNKVTEKGKDVELRCDPISGHTALYWYRQSLGQGLEFLIYFQGNSAPDKSGLPSDRFSAERTGGSVSTLTIQRTQQEDSAVYLCASSLGTGYSTDTQYFGPGTRLTVL.

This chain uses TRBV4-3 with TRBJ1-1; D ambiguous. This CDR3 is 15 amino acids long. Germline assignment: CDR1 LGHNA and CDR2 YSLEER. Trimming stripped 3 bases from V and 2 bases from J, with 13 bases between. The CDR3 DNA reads TGCGCCAGCAGCCAGACAAATCTTCGTAACACTGAAGCTTTCTTT. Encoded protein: CASSQTNLRNTEAFF.

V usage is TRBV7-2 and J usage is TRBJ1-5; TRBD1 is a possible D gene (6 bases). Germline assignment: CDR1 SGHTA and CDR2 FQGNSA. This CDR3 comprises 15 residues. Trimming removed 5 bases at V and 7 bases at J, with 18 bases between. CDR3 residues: CASSRHSGVGQPQHF. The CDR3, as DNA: TGTGCCAGCAGCCGCCATTCAGGGGTTGGGCAGCCCCAGCATTTT.

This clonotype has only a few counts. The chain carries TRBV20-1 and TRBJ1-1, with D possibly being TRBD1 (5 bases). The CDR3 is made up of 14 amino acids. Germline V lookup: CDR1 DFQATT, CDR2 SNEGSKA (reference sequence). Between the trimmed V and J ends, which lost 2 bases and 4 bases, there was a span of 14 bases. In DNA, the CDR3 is TGCAGTGCTAGACCGAGTGGGGGTGGCACTGAAGCTTTCTTT. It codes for CSARPSGGGTEAFF.

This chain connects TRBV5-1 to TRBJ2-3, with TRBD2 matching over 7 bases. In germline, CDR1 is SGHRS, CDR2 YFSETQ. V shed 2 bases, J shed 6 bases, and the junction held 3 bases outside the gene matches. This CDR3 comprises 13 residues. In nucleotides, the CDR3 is TGCGCCAGCAGCTTTCGAGCGGGGGATACGCAGTATTTT. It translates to CASSFRAGDTQYF. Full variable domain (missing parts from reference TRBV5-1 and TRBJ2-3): KAGVTQTPRYLIKTRGQQVTLSCSPISGHRSVSWYQQTPGQGLQFLFEYFSETQRNKGNFPGRFSGRQFSNSRSEMNVSTLELGDSALYLCASSFRAGDTQYFGPGTRLTVL.

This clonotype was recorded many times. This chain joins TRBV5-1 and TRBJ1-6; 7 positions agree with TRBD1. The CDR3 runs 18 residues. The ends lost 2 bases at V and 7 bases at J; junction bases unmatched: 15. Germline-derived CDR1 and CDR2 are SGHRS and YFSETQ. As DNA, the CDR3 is TGCGCCAGCAGCTTTACCGGTGGAGGGGGCGCGGGGAATTCACCCCTCCACTTT. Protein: CASSFTGGGGAGNSPLHF.

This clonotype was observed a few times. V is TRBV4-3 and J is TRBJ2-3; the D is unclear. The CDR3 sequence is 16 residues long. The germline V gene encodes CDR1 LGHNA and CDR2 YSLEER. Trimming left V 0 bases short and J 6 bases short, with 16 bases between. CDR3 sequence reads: CASSQDIGQAGDTQYF. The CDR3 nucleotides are TGCGCCAGCAGCCAAGATATCGGGCAGGCCGGTGATACGCAGTATTTT.

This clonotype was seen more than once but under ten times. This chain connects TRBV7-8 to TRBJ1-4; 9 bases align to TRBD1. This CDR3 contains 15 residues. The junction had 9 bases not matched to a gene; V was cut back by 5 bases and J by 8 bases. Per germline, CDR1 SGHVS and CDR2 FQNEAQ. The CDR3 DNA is TGTGCCAGCAGCCCAACAGGGGGCGTATTGGAAAAACTGTTTTTT. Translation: CASSPTGGVLEKLFF.

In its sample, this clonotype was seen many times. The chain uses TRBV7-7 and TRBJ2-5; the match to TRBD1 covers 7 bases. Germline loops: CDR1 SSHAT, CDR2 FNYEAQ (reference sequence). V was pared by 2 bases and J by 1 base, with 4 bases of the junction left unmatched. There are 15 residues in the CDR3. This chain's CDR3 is CASSLNRGPQETQYF. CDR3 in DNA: TGTGCCAGCAGCTTAAATAGGGGGCCCCAAGAGACCCAGTACTTC.

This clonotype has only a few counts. The CDR3 loop reads CASSTISAPGELFF. CDR3 nucleotides: TGTGCCAGCAGCACTATATCGGCGCCCGGGGAGCTGTTTTTT. This chain joins TRBV7-7 and TRBJ2-2; D unresolved. This CDR3 region has 14 residues. Trimming took 5 bases from V and 6 from J, leaving 13 bases between them. CDR1 SSHAT and CDR2 FNYEAQ come from the germline V gene (reference sequence).

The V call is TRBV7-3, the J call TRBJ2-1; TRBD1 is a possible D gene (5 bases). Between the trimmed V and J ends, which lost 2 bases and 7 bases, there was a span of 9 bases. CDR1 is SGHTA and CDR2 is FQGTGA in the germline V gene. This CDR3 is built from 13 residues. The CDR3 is CASSLQPGNEQFF. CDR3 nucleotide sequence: TGTGCCAGCAGCTTACAACCAGGGAATGAGCAGTTCTTC.

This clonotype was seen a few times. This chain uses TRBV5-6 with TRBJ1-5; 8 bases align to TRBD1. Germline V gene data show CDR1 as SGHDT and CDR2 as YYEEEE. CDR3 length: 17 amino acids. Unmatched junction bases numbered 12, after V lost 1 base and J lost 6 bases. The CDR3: CASSLLDPGGSGQPQHF. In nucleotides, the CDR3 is TGTGCCAGCAGCTTGTTGGATCCAGGGGGCTCTGGTCAGCCCCAGCATTTT. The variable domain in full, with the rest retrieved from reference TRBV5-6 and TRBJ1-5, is DAGVTQSPTHLIKTRGQQVTLRCSPKSGHDTVSWYQQALGQGPQFIFQYYEEEERQRGNFPDRFSGHQFPNYSSELNVNALLLGDSALYLCASSLLDPGGSGQPQHFGDGTRLSIL.

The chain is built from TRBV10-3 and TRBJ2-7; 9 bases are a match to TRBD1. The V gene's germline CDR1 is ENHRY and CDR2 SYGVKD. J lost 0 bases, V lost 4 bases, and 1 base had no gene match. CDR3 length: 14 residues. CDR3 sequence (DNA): TGTGCCATCAGTGGGGACAGGGTCTCCTACGAGCAGTACTTC. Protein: CAISGDRVSYEQYF.

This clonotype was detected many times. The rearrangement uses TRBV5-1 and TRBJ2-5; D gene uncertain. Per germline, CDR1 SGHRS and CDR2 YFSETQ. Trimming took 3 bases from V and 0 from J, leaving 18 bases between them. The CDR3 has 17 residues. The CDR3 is CASSSEGGTSYQETQYF. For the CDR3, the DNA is TGCGCCAGCAGCTCGGAAGGCGGAACCTCGTACCAAGAGACCCAGTACTTC.

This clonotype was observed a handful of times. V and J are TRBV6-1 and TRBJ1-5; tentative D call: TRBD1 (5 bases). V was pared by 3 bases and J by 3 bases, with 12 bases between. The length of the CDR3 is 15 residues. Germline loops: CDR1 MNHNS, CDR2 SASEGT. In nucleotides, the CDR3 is TGTGCCAGCAGTGAGTTTGCAGGGTCCAATCAGCCCCAGCATTTT. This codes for CASSEFAGSNQPQHF.

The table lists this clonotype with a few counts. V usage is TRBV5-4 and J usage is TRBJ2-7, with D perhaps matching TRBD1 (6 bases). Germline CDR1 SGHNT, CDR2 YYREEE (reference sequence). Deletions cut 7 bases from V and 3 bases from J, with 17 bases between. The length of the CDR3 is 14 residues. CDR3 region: CASHRAPGDYEQYF. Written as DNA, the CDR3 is TGTGCCAGCCATCGGGCCCCAGGGGACTACGAGCAGTACTTC.

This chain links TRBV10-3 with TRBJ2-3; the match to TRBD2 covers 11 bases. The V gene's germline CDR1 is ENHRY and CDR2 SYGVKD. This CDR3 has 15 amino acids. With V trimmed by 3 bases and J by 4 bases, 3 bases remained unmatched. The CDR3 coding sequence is TGTGCCATCAGTGAACTTAGCGGGGGGGCAGATACGCAGTATTTT. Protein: CAISELSGGADTQYF.

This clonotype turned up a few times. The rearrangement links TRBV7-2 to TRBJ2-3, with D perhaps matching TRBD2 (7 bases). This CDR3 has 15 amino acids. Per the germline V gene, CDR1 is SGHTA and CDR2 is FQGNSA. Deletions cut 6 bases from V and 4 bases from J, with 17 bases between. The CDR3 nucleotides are TGTGCCAGCAGTCGGACGGGGGGCCTATCAGATACGCAGTATTTT. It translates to CASSRTGGLSDTQYF.

CDR3 loop: CSARAGFDSGNTIYF. The CDR3, as DNA: TGCAGTGCTAGAGCTGGCTTCGACTCTGGAAACACCATATATTTT. The rearrangement links TRBV20-1 to TRBJ1-3; D unclear. Germline CDR1 is DFQATT and CDR2 is SNEGSKA (reference sequence). The V gene lost 1 base and the J gene lost 0 bases, with 10 bases spanning the gap. The CDR3 totals 15 residues.

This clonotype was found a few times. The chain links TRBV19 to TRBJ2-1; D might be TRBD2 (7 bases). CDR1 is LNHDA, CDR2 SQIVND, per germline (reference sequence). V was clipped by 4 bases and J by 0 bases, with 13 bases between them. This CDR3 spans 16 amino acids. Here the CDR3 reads CASSSGGGVSYNEQFF. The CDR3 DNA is TGTGCCAGTAGTAGTGGCGGGGGCGTCTCCTACAATGAGCAGTTCTTC.

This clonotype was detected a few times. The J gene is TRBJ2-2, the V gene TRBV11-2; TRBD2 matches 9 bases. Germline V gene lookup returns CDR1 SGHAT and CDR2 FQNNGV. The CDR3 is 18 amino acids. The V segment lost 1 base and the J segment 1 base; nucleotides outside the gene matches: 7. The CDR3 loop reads CASSLGPLLAGNTGELFF. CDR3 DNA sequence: TGTGCCAGCAGCTTAGGTCCCTTACTAGCGGGGAACACCGGGGAGCTGTTTTTT.

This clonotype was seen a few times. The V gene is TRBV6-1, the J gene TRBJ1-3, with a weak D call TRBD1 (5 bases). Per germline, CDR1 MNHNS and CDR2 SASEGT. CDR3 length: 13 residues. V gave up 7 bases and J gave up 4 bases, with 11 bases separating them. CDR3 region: CASKSGLGNTIYF. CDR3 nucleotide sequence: TGTGCCAGCAAATCGGGACTCGGAAACACCATATATTTT.

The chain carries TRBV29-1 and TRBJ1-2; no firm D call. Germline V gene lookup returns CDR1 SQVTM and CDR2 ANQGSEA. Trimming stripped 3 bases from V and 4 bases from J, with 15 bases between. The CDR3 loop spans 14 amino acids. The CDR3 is CSVDDSDGPYGYTF. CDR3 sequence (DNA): TGCAGCGTTGATGATTCGGACGGGCCCTATGGCTACACCTTC.